Shown below are 17 T cell receptor beta chains from a single sample sequenced in a study of blood T cell repertoires in COVID-19. Clones were sequenced by immunoSEQ multiplex PCR, and TCRdb holds only the in-frame ones, with some missing. In the table there are 100,000 or so clones, about 91% of which are singletons. The sequencing input was peripheral blood. The receptors were sampled from a man in his fifties with acute or convalescent COVID-19.

This chain joins TRBV18 and TRBJ1-2; 9 bases map to TRBD1. Trimming cost V 3 bases and J 4 bases; bases outside gene matches: 9. From germline, CDR1 is KGHSH and CDR2 LQKENI. This CDR3 is built from 16 residues. CDR3 sequence (DNA): TGTGCCAGCTCACCGTATGATACGGGACAGGGCTATGGCTACACCTTC. This gives the protein CASSPYDTGQGYGYTF.

This chain joins TRBV5-1 and TRBJ2-5; TRBD1 matches at 9 bases. V lost 4 bases, J lost 0 bases, and 4 bases stayed unmatched. The CDR3 is made up of 15 amino acids. From germline, CDR1 is SGHRS and CDR2 YFSETQ. The CDR3 DNA reads as TGCGCCAGCAGCGACGGACAGGGGTACCAAGAGACCCAGTACTTC. This translates into CASSDGQGYQETQYF.

The rearrangement uses TRBV6-5 and TRBJ2-2, with D maybe TRBD1 (6 bases). In germline, CDR1 is MNHEY, CDR2 SVGAGI. The V end lost 6 bases, the J end lost 0 bases, and 11 bases lay between the germline ends. This CDR3 is 15 amino acids long. The DNA of the CDR3 is TGTGCCAGCAGAACAGGGCAATCGAACACCGGGGAGCTGTTTTTT. It translates to CASRTGQSNTGELFF.

The V gene is TRBV5-4, the J gene TRBJ1-1; 10 bases align to TRBD1. The CDR3 consists of 16 residues. V lost 4 bases, J lost 0 bases, and 6 bases stayed unmatched. Germline values: CDR1 SGHNT, CDR2 YYREEE (reference sequence). In DNA, the CDR3 is TGTGCCAGCAGCCCCGGGACAGGGGCGATGAACACTGAAGCTTTCTTT. This translates into CASSPGTGAMNTEAFF.

This clone was seen once. The V call is TRBV18, the J call TRBJ1-1, with D maybe TRBD1 (6 bases). Germline assignment: CDR1 KGHSH and CDR2 LQKENI. Trimming removed 5 bases from V and 1 base from J, with 8 bases in between. The length of the CDR3 is 13 residues. In nucleotides, the CDR3 is TGTGCCAGCTCAAGACAGGAGAACACTGAAGCTTTCTTT. It codes for CASSRQENTEAFF.

J is TRBJ1-6 and V is TRBV28, with 9 bases fitting TRBD1. Per the germline V gene, CDR1 is MDHEN and CDR2 is SYDVKM. J lost 5 bases, V lost 3 bases, and 5 bases had no gene match. The CDR3 runs to 16 residues. The CDR3 bases are TGTGCCAGCAGTTTGGCACAGGGGGCCCATAATTCACCCCTCCACTTT. As protein: CASSLAQGAHNSPLHF.

V is TRBV19 and J is TRBJ1-3; D gene unclear. The CDR3 loop spans 15 amino acids. Germline V gene sequence: CDR1 LNHDA, CDR2 SQIVND (reference sequence). Between the trimmed V and J ends, which lost 6 bases and 0 bases, there was a span of 12 bases. In DNA form, the CDR3 reads TGTGCCAGTAGGGGCAGAGCCTTCTCTGGAAACACCATATATTTT. Protein sequence: CASRGRAFSGNTIYF.

The rearrangement uses TRBV5-1 and TRBJ1-2; a possible D gene is TRBD1 (6 bases). V lost 0 bases to trimming and J lost 7 bases, with 10 bases between them. There are 13 residues in the CDR3. Germline V lookup: CDR1 SGHRS, CDR2 YFSETQ. The chain's CDR3 is CASSLGQAVGYTF. The CDR3 region has the DNA TGCGCCAGCAGCTTGGGACAGGCTGTTGGCTACACCTTC.

The gene calls are TRBV20-1 and TRBJ1-3, with D possibly being TRBD1 (5 bases). Trimming took 3 bases from V and 0 from J, leaving 9 bases between them. Germline V gene sequence: CDR1 DFQATT, CDR2 SNEGSKA (reference sequence). The CDR3 loop spans 14 amino acids. CDR3 amino acids: CSASTGRSGNTIYF. The CDR3 bases are TGCAGTGCTAGTACAGGTCGCTCTGGAAACACCATATATTTT.

This clone was counted once. This chain joins TRBV5-1 and TRBJ1-1; TRBD1 agrees at 8 bases. Trimming cost V 6 bases and J 7 bases; bases outside gene matches: 8. The germline V gene has CDR1 SGHRS and CDR2 YFSETQ. The CDR3 loop spans 13 amino acids. Here the CDR3 reads CASNTGTGIEAFF. DNA of the CDR3: TGCGCCAGCAACACCGGGACAGGTATTGAAGCTTTCTTT.

The chain couples TRBV29-1 to TRBJ2-5; 7 bases agree with TRBD1. J gave up 2 bases and V 2 bases, and 5 bases lay outside the gene matches. CDR1 and CDR2 from the germline V gene are SQVTM and ANQGSEA. The CDR3 is 14 residues long. In DNA form, the CDR3 reads TGCAGCGTTGAAAATGGACAGGAGCAAGAGACCCAGTACTTC. Residues: CSVENGQEQETQYF.

The chain recombines TRBV28 with TRBJ2-7, with TRBD1 matching 8 bases. Germline assignment: CDR1 MDHEN and CDR2 SYDVKM. Trimming cost V 6 bases and J 1 base; bases outside gene matches: 8. This CDR3 is 15 amino acids long. The CDR3 sequence is CASRPDRVKSYEQYF. The CDR3 DNA sequence: TGTGCCAGCAGACCGGACAGGGTAAAGTCCTACGAGCAGTACTTC.

The chain carries TRBV11-3 and TRBJ2-7, with D possibly TRBD1 on 5 matching bases. The CDR3 extends over 14 amino acids. The germline gives CDR1 SGHNT, CDR2 YENEEA. V was clipped by 8 bases and J by 1 base, with 15 bases between them. CDR3 DNA: TGTGCCAGCTCCGGACACCTACTATCCTACGAGCAGTACTTC. Its translation: CASSGHLLSYEQYF.

This chain joins TRBV30 and TRBJ2-7; 10 nucleotides agree with TRBD1. The ends lost 4 bases at V and 2 bases at J; junction bases unmatched: 5. Germline assignment: CDR1 GTSNPN and CDR2 SVGIG (reference sequence). This CDR3 is built from 14 residues. CDR3 DNA: TGTGCCTGGAATAGGGACAGGGGCACCTACGAGCAGTACTTC. Translating gives CAWNRDRGTYEQYF. The entire variable domain, with the rest obtained from reference TRBV30 and TRBJ2-7, is as follows: SQTIHQWPATLVQPVGSPLSLECTVEGTSNPNLYWYRQAAGRGLQLLFYSVGIGQISSEVPQNLSASRPQDRQFILSSKKLLLSDSGFYLCAWNRDRGTYEQYFGPGTRLTVT.

The V and J genes are TRBV5-1 and TRBJ1-2, with 12 bases that match TRBD1. The CDR3 loop spans 16 amino acids. The germline CDR1 and CDR2 sequences are SGHRS and YFSETQ. With V trimmed by 1 base and J by 8 bases, 9 bases remained unmatched. CDR3 sequence: CASSLTPGQGAYGYTF. The CDR3 nucleotides are TGCGCCAGCAGCTTGACACCGGGACAGGGGGCTTACGGCTACACCTTC.

The V call is TRBV27, the J call TRBJ1-6; D is perhaps TRBD1 (6 bases). Germline assignment: CDR1 MNHEY and CDR2 SMNVEV (reference sequence). The CDR3 contains 16 residues. The ends were cut back, 4 bases at V and 2 bases at J, with 12 bases in the middle. The CDR3 DNA is TGTGCCAGCAGTTCCGAGGGGGTAGCCTATAATTCACCCCTCCACTTT. Residues: CASSSEGVAYNSPLHF.

This chain links TRBV7-8 with TRBJ1-3; D unclear. V was cut by 3 bases and J by 3 bases, with 9 bases left in between. Germline V gene data show CDR1 as SGHVS and CDR2 as FQNEAQ. This CDR3 contains 14 residues. The CDR3, as DNA: TGTGCCAGCAGCTTTGCGGGAAGTGGAAACACCATATATTTT. This translates into CASSFAGSGNTIYF.